This T cell receptor (beta chain) was recovered during a study of cytomegalovirus exposure and HLA in healthy donors (TCRdb year 2017). Regarding the complete study: An earlier analysis of roughly 500 of the donors reported about 300 Gb of sequence data and around 100 million unique TCR beta sequences obtained from 180 million or so T cells. Both class I and class II loci were covered by HLA typing, at four-digit resolution. The later analysis used no new phenotypic data to find candidate immune exposures, relying instead on TCR beta sequences and their occurrence across donors. Across some 400 genotyped donors of the cohort, an average of about 200,000 unique TCR beta nucleotide sequences per donor were sequenced, and about a sixth of those sequences were non-productive. Every repertoire in the discovery cohort had been generated on one and the same sequencing platform. Donor age, sex, ethnicity and CMV serostatus were compiled together with the repertoire data. The aim of the study was to test whether cataloging public T cell receptors could identify signatures of past pathogen exposure. The number of donors typed differed by locus, with about 620-630 for A, B, C, DRB1 and DQB1, approximately 500 for DQA1, approximately 580 for DPA1, and around 460 for DPB1. About five DR-DQ haplotypes were handled as single units for association and clustering, since linkage in the cohort was strong. Of the roughly 400 genotyped donors, less than 90% were placed in the genetic ancestry cluster associated with self-reported Caucasian donors. The study profiled the T cell repertoires of fewer than 850 subjects by immunosequencing and related them to cytomegalovirus serostatus. A later genetic analysis used genome-wide SNP genotypes for about three fifths of the 666 donors, treating that subset as a discovery cohort. About 280 gigabases of sequencing data and 75 million to 85 million unique TCR sequences made up an early release that covered 500 to 700 HLA-typed donors. Besides the first cohort of approximately 670 subjects, a separate validation cohort made up of roughly 120 different subjects was used. To study patterns of TCR occurrence, a later analysis re-analyzed previously published TCR beta repertoires from 550 to 800 donors and added high-resolution HLA genotyping. In an earlier analysis of over 550 of the donors, high-throughput TCR beta sequencing was used to judge whether each TCR beta V gene segment behaved as functional or pseudogenic. The study combined high-throughput TCR immunosequencing, statistical association of individual TCRs with disease status, and machine learning to predict cytomegalovirus infection status. Overall study outcomes, separate from this receptor: Correlated functional status among segregating V segments might be attributable to linkage disequilibrium, but an unknown experimental factor could not be ruled out. Cytomegalovirus status was reported to be diagnosed by the classifier with high specificity and sensitivity in both the original and validation cohorts. A later analysis reported that several top co-occurrence clusters appeared linked to parvovirus B19, influenza, CMV and Epstein-Barr virus. A later analysis found that most CMV-associated TCR beta chains appeared HLA-restricted, with HLA associations seemingly driven largely by CMV exposure. Compared with equally common non-associated chains, HLA-associated TCR beta chains in a later analysis were more clonally expanded and had lower generation probabilities. Strong co-occurrence of HLA alleles, especially DR and DQ, made assigning TCR associations to individual alleles difficult. A further reported finding was that TCR beta sequences accurately predicted the HLA-A and HLA-B alleles for most subjects in the first cohort. In a later genetic analysis, a missense DCLRE1C variant was associated with V-gene and J-gene trimming of TCR beta chains, and the association was replicated in an independent cohort. A few of the identified cytomegalovirus-associated TCR beta chains were confirmed in vitro to be specific for cytomegalovirus antigens. The study gave a list of about 170 TCR beta chains associated with cytomegalovirus. In a later analysis, 15,000 to 20,000 TCR beta sequences were associated with specific HLA alleles at a false discovery rate of 0.05. According to a later genetic analysis, donors in an Asian-associated ancestry cluster had fewer N-insertions in productive TCRs than the roughly 700-donor mean. Only TCR beta chains were sequenced in this cohort, and the absence of alpha or paired-chain data limited detectable features. According to the authors, the approach could potentially be generalized to other disease states and immunological phenotypes. Some IMGT-functional V segments, including TRBV6-2 and TRBV6-3, could not be told apart with the 87-base-pair reads, so those segments were excluded. A later analysis found that TCR association rates varied across HLA loci, with DRB1 alleles showing the most associated TCRs and HLA-C alleles the fewest. Some 15 rarely observed V segments, including chromosome 9 orphons, were excluded from the earlier analysis of about 600 of the donors because counts were too low. Immune exposure information for the cohort was limited to CMV serostatus. Broadly in line with IMGT annotations, most TCR beta V segments showed up in productive rearrangements about 87% or about 30% of the time in an earlier analysis of 587 of the donors. Sequencing depth was assumed to be roughly uniform across donors in the presence/absence analyses, though that assumption may not hold. A cluster of highly shared sequence variants was judged likely to represent a technical artifact of the sequencing pipeline. Because some donors lacked HLA typing at each locus, the association tests relied only on the typed subset. While some public TCRs were present in many individuals, most TCR sequences turned up only very rarely across donors.

The cohort consisted of some 670 healthy bone marrow donors. All cohort members were sampled while nominally healthy, although unrecorded immune exposures were likely present. The donor was CMV seropositive and belonged to the group of around 300 seropositive cohort members. A peripheral blood sample was provided by each donor, and peripheral blood mononuclear cells were used for TCR beta sequencing. Genomic DNA extraction from the blood cell samples was performed with the Qiagen DNeasy Blood Extraction Kit. The CDR3 covers 14 residues, taking in both the cysteine and the phenylalanine. Left in the record is the CDR3 DNA by itself, 42 bases read in frame from the first base. V ends up 4 bases short and J 5 bases short, with an unmatched junction base count of 7. According to the germline V gene, CDR1 reads SGHRS and CDR2 reads YFSETQ. Library creation used the immunoSEQ multiplex PCR assay. The multiplex PCR relied on a mix of 60 forward primers for TCR Vbeta segments and 13 reverse primers for TCR Jbeta segments. The CDR3 region of rearranged TCR beta genes was amplified from genomic DNA by a multiplex PCR assay. The amplified TCR beta libraries were sequenced on the Illumina HiSeq System as 87-base-pair reads. The published analysis was carried out like this. In a later analysis, 80 million or so unique TCR beta chains were counted across the 500 to 700 repertoires, and roughly 11 million of these chains were shared by at least two donors. A nearest-neighbor algorithm error-corrected the raw reads and collapsed the reads into unique sequences, merging closely related sequences to remove PCR and sequencing errors. V, D and J gene segments were assigned by aligning CDR3 sequences to IMGT reference sequences. For a sequence to be retained, a match of at least six nucleotides to both a V gene segment and a J gene segment was required. A rearrangement counted as productive if the CDR3 had no stop codons and remained in frame with V and J, and every other rearrangement counted as non-productive. Following IMGT convention, CDR3 was defined as the stretch from the second conserved V-encoded cysteine to the conserved J-encoded phenylalanine. Sequences without an unambiguous match to a single V gene segment were excluded from the earlier analysis of about 630 of the donors. An earlier analysis of 587 of the donors classified V segments as functional when productive rearrangements were above 56.7% and as segregating when the standard deviation between donors was above 5%. To diagnose cytomegalovirus status from the catalog of TCR beta chain sequences, a statistical classification framework was built. In a later analysis, V and J genes were assigned by comparing TCR nucleotide sequences against IMGT/GENE-DB human TR gene sequences. In a later analysis, CDR3 sequences and most-parsimonious VDJ recombination scenarios were assigned using the TCRdist pipeline. A later analysis defined each TCR beta chain by its CDR3 amino acid sequence plus V-gene family, and excluded reads lacking a unique V-gene family. In a later analysis, around 600 highly shared, low-generation-probability nucleotide sequences were removed to address suspected cross-contamination and a sequencing artifact. In a later analysis, a clonal expansion index for each public chain was calculated from normalized within-repertoire ranks of inferred template counts. In a later analysis, generation probabilities were computed with a VDJ recombination model fitted to out-of-frame rearrangements, and the resulting probabilities were checked against IGoR. In a later analysis, TCR-TCR, TCR-HLA and TCR-CMV co-occurrence was scored with hypergeometric tests, and a repertoire-size bias correction was applied to TCR pairs. False discovery rates were estimated in a later analysis by permuting HLA or CMV assignments 20 times. A later analysis grouped co-occurring TCRs with DBSCAN, adding TCRdist sequence similarity when clustering within HLA-allele-positive subsets. For co-occurrence clustering, repertoires with fewer than 30,000 or more than 120,000 public chains were excluded, along with a handful of repertoires with anomalous nucleotide sharing. The table was pulled from immuneACCESS by TCRdb, which kept in-frame rearrangements only. Such tables lose some clones; where checked, under half of the loss comes from unresolved V genes, and the rest has no known cause. V and J calls and clone size are given by that table; D and trimming were obtained from the DNA. For this sample there are 250,000 to 300,000 clones; roughly four fifths appear just once. The top ten hold about 2% of the sample.

Remarks on this clone: Its cognate antigen has yet to be identified. Base-call qualities are not available, and no considerably larger clone is one nucleotide away.

What was sequenced was PBMCs. The chain employs TRBV5-1 and TRBJ2-7, with 9 bases aligning to TRBD1. This TCR derives from a woman in her forties in good health and CMV-seropositive. The CDR3 corresponds to CASSQPGTGNEQYF. The DNA is TGCGCCAGCAGCCAGCCCGGGACAGGGAACGAGCAGTACTTC.